Listed below are T cell receptor beta chains from one sample, sequenced in a study of T cell responses to AZD1222 COVID-19 vaccine. TCRdb keeps only in-frame clones here, not all; method: immunoSEQ multiplex PCR. The sample yields roughly 100,000 clones, about nine tenths seen once. This sample comprised peripheral blood, obtained on day 0 of AZD1222 vaccination. The receptors were sampled from an adult in good health. Each CDR3 is given with its conserved first and last residue. A D gene is named only where the DNA matches it firmly. Clone size is stated in some rows and not others, as once, few, many or a class when expanded.

v_call	d_call	clone_size	j_call	cdr3_nt	cdr3_aa
TRBV28	.	.	TRBJ1-5	TGTGCCAGCAGTTTGTCAGTTAGCAATCAGCCCCAGCATTTT	CASSLSVSNQPQHF
TRBV24-1	TRBD2	.	TRBJ2-3	TGTGCCACCAGTGGGGGGGGGATCCCCGAAGATACGCAGTATTTT	CATSGGGIPEDTQYF
TRBV24-1	.	.	TRBJ2-3	TGTGCCACCAGTGATAGAGGGAGCGCAGATACGCAGTATTTT	CATSDRGSADTQYF
TRBV10-2	TRBD1	.	TRBJ1-2	TGCGCCAGCAGTGAGCTAACAGGGGACATCTATGGCTACACCTTC	CASSELTGDIYGYTF
TRBV7-2	.	.	TRBJ2-1	TGTGCCAGCAGCTCTACCCCCGGGCGCCAGTGGTTCTTC	CASSSTPGRQWFF
TRBV27	.	.	TRBJ2-5	TGTGCCAGCAGTTTACAAGGGCAGGGCGGGGAGACCCAGTACTTC	CASSLQGQGGETQYF
TRBV2	.	.	TRBJ2-2	TGTGCCAGCAATTGGGGGACCGGGGAGCTGTTTTTT	CASNWGTGELFF
TRBV12-3/TRBV12-4	.	.	TRBJ2-1	TGTGCCAGCAGTTTAGGAGGGGGAAATGAGCAGTTCTTC	CASSLGGGNEQFF
TRBV28	.	.	TRBJ1-6	TGTGCCAGCGCTCAGAGGGGACCTCCCAGTCGACTCCACTTT	CASAQRGPPSRLHF
TRBV29-1	.	.	TRBJ1-1	TGCAGCGTTGAAGATCTGCGGACCACTGAAGCTTTCTTT	CSVEDLRTTEAFF
TRBV10-2	TRBD1	.	TRBJ1-5	TGCGCCAGCAGTGATGTGGGACAGGGAAGGCAGCCCCAGCATTTT	CASSDVGQGRQPQHF
TRBV18	TRBD1	.	TRBJ1-1	TGTGCCAGCTCACCCGGACAGGGAGGTGGGCTGAACACTGAAGCTTTCTTT	CASSPGQGGGLNTEAFF
TRBV18	.	.	TRBJ2-5	TGTGCCAGCTCACCCGGGGGCGAGACCCAGTACTTC	CASSPGGETQYF
TRBV7-8	.	.	TRBJ2-1	TGTGCCAGCAGCGATTGGACAGACGGGAATGAGCAGTTCTTC	CASSDWTDGNEQFF
TRBV3-1/TRBV3-2	TRBD2	.	TRBJ2-1	TGTGCCAGCAACCCCGGCCAGATAGCGGGAGGGTACAATGAGCAGTTCTTC	CASNPGQIAGGYNEQFF
TRBV4-1	TRBD2	.	TRBJ2-1	TGCGCCAGCAGCCTTGGGGGTAGCGGGGTGGATAATGAGCAGTTCTTC	CASSLGGSGVDNEQFF
TRBV10-3	TRBD1	.	TRBJ1-6	TGTGCCATCGTCCGAGTGACAGGGATCCGGTCACCCCTCCACTTT	CAIVRVTGIRSPLHF
TRBV12-3/TRBV12-4	TRBD1	.	TRBJ1-1	TGTGCCAGCAACCCAGGGACAGGGTTGGAAGCTTTCTTT	CASNPGTGLEAFF
TRBV9	.	.	TRBJ2-7	TGTGCCAGCAGCGTCCTGGACAGTATTACCGAGCAGTACTTC	CASSVLDSITEQYF
TRBV13	TRBD2	.	TRBJ2-1	TGTGCCAGCAGCTTGAGGACTAGCGGGAATAATGAGCAGTTCTTC	CASSLRTSGNNEQFF
TRBV15	.	once	TRBJ1-4	TGTGCCACCAGCAGAGCCGGCAAAGGCTCCGAAAAACTGTTTTTT	CATSRAGKGSEKLFF
TRBV4-3	.	.	TRBJ1-5	TGCGCCAGCAGCCAAGATAGGTCCTCACCCCGGCCCCAGCATTTT	CASSQDRSSPRPQHF